Listed here are 21 T cell receptor beta chains from one sample, sequenced in a study of blood T cell repertoires in COVID-19. Clones were sequenced by immunoSEQ multiplex PCR, and TCRdb holds only the in-frame ones, with some missing. The sample lists some 330,000 clones, over 80% occurring once. Input material: PBMCs or T cells enriched from blood (not recorded which). The receptor source for this set is a young man who had recovered from COVID-19.

This chain uses TRBV5-5 with TRBJ2-3; 11 bases align to TRBD2. Unmatched junction bases numbered 1, after V lost 0 bases and J lost 1 base. The germline gives CDR1 SGHKS, CDR2 YYEKEE (reference sequence). There are 16 residues in the CDR3. CDR3 residues: CASSLGGLAGTDTQYF. In DNA form, the CDR3 reads TGTGCCAGCAGCTTGGGGGGACTAGCGGGCACAGATACGCAGTATTTT.

This clone was seen a few times. The rearrangement uses TRBV18 and TRBJ1-5; TRBD1 matches 9 bases. V dropped 3 bases and J dropped 6; count of bases not matched to a gene: 3. Germline V gives CDR1 KGHSH, CDR2 LQKENI. The CDR3 spans 14 residues. CDR3 DNA sequence: TGTGCCAGCTCACCCAAACAGGGGGCTCAGCCCCAGCATTTT. Protein: CASSPKQGAQPQHF.

Notes on this clone: This sample includes further DNA sequences coding for the same CDR3. V usage is TRBV10-3 and J usage is TRBJ2-1; the D gene is possibly TRBD2 (5 bases). The CDR3 extends over 11 amino acids. The V end lost 4 bases, the J end lost 8 bases, and 6 bases lay between the germline ends. Germline CDR1 ENHRY, CDR2 SYGVKD. The CDR3 nucleotides are TGTGCCATCAGTGGGCGGGATGAGCAGTTCTTC. It is translated as CAISGRDEQFF.

The chain joins TRBV6-2 or TRBV6-3 to TRBJ2-7, with D tentatively TRBD2 (5 bases). Germline values: CDR1 MNHEY, CDR2 SVGEGT. The V end lost 0 bases, the J end lost 4 bases, and 10 bases lay between the germline ends. The CDR3 runs to 14 residues. CDR3 sequence (DNA): TGTGCCAGCAGTTACTCCGGGGAAAGTTACGAGCAGTACTTC. This codes for CASSYSGESYEQYF.

This rearrangement joins TRBV28 to TRBJ1-6, with a possible D match to TRBD1 (6 bases). V was cut by 5 bases and J by 6 bases, with 11 bases left in between. The CDR3 loop spans 14 amino acids. Looked up from germline, CDR1 is MDHEN and CDR2 is SYDVKM. CDR3 region: CASSPQGRNSPLHF. DNA of the CDR3: TGTGCCAGCAGTCCACAGGGTCGTAATTCACCCCTCCACTTT.

The V gene is TRBV3-1 (or the pseudogene TRBV3-2), the J gene TRBJ2-5; 9 bases are a match to TRBD2. J lost 5 bases, V lost 5 bases, and 6 bases had no gene match. The CDR3 spans 14 residues. The germline CDR1 and CDR2 sequences are LGHDT and YNNKEL (reference sequence). The CDR3 is CASSSSGGLETQYF. The CDR3 nucleotides read TGTGCCAGCAGCTCGAGCGGGGGGTTGGAGACCCAGTACTTC.

This clone was observed a single time. The V and J genes are TRBV30 and TRBJ1-1; 7 bases agree with TRBD1. The V segment lost 2 bases and the J segment 3 bases; nucleotides outside the gene matches: 3. Germline V gives CDR1 GTSNPN, CDR2 SVGIG (reference sequence). This CDR3 has 13 residues. This CDR3 is CAWSHQGDTEAFF. CDR3 nucleotide sequence: TGTGCCTGGAGTCACCAGGGGGACACTGAAGCTTTCTTT.

Turning to this clone: Other nucleotide sequences in the sample specify the same CDR3. The rearrangement links TRBV9 to TRBJ1-1, with D hard to call. The CDR3 has 13 amino acids. Germline V gives CDR1 SGDLS, CDR2 YYNGEE. The germline V and J ends were trimmed by 4 bases and 1 base, with 8 bases remaining between them. Written as DNA, the CDR3 is TGTGCCAGCAGCTCACGACAGAACACTGAAGCTTTCTTT. This codes for CASSSRQNTEAFF.

This chain links TRBV4-1 with TRBJ2-3; D might be TRBD2 (5 bases). The germline V and J ends were trimmed by 4 bases and 4 bases, with 12 bases remaining between them. CDR3 size: 14 residues. In germline, CDR1 is MGHRA, CDR2 YSYEKL. The CDR3 region is CASSPGLYPDTQYF. CDR3 bases: TGCGCCAGCAGCCCTGGACTCTATCCAGATACGCAGTATTTT.

The J gene is TRBJ1-5, the V gene TRBV19; maybe TRBD1 (5 bases). This CDR3 comprises 16 residues. Germline V gene sequence: CDR1 LNHDA, CDR2 SQIVND (reference sequence). V was cut by 7 bases and J by 1 base, with 17 bases left in between. DNA of the CDR3: TGTGCCAGTACCGAGCTGGGGGGTCCGAGCAATCAGCCCCAGCATTTT. Its translation is CASTELGGPSNQPQHF.

The chain employs TRBV7-9 and TRBJ1-1; unclear D gene. CDR1 and CDR2 (germline): SEHNR, FQNEAQ (reference sequence). The ends were cut back, 0 bases at V and 8 bases at J, with 7 bases in the middle. The CDR3 is made up of 12 amino acids. CDR3 bases: TGTGCCAGCAGCTTAGCGACGGGAGAAGCTTTCTTT. Translation: CASSLATGEAFF.

The chain combines TRBV19 with TRBJ1-3, with a weak D call TRBD1 (5 bases). Trimming removed 5 bases from V and 2 bases from J, with 16 bases in between. The length of the CDR3 is 16 residues. Germline-derived CDR1 and CDR2 are LNHDA and SQIVND (reference sequence). The CDR3 region has the DNA TGTGCCAGTAGTGACCCCCGGGGGGGAACTGGAAACACCATATATTTT. This translates into CASSDPRGGTGNTIYF.

V usage is TRBV29-1 and J usage is TRBJ1-1; D call uncertain. Trimming removed 6 bases from V and 4 bases from J, with 9 bases in between. The germline V gene has CDR1 SQVTM and CDR2 ANQGSEA. The CDR3 loop spans 11 amino acids. In DNA form, the CDR3 reads TGCAGCGTGGCCAGTCCCACTGAAGCTTTCTTT. Its protein is CSVASPTEAFF.

V is TRBV9 and J is TRBJ2-1; 14 bases line up with TRBD2. With 0 bases clipped from V and 3 bases from J, the junction kept 8 bases outside the gene matches. Germline CDR1 SGDLS, CDR2 YYNGEE. The CDR3 length is 19 residues. CDR3 in amino acids: CASSVGLAGGPRFYNEQFF. CDR3 nucleotide sequence: TGTGCCAGCAGCGTAGGACTAGCGGGGGGGCCTCGATTCTACAATGAGCAGTTCTTC. Filled out from reference TRBV9 and TRBJ2-1, the complete variable domain reads DSGVTQTPKHLITATGQRVTLRCSPRSGDLSVYWYQQSLDQGLQFLIQYYNGEERAKGNILERFSAQQFPDLHSELNLSSLELGDSALYFCASSVGLAGGPRFYNEQFFGPGTRLTVL.

The chain couples TRBV3-1 (or the pseudogene TRBV3-2) to TRBJ1-2, with unresolved D. V was trimmed by 2 bases and J by 1 base, leaving 8 bases between them. The CDR3 loop spans 14 amino acids. Per the germline V gene, CDR1 is LGHDT and CDR2 is YNNKEL (reference sequence). The CDR3 protein is CASSQRGSNYGYTF. The CDR3, as DNA: TGTGCCAGCAGCCAACGTGGCAGTAACTATGGCTACACCTTC.

The chain has TRBV7-6 and TRBJ2-5; possible D gene TRBD2, 6 bases. Trimming took 1 base from V and 1 from J, leaving 19 bases between them. Per the germline V gene, CDR1 is SGHVS and CDR2 is FNYEAQ. This CDR3 is 18 amino acids long. The CDR3 sequence: CASSLVVGGPASQETQYF. CDR3 coding DNA: TGTGCCAGCAGCTTAGTAGTGGGGGGACCAGCATCCCAAGAGACCCAGTACTTC.

The chain combines TRBV10-1 with TRBJ2-3; 11 nucleotides line up with TRBD2. Germline-derived CDR1 and CDR2 are WNHNN and SYGVQD (reference sequence). The CDR3 extends over 17 amino acids. Trimming cost V 6 bases and J 1 base; bases outside gene matches: 9. CDR3 sequence: CASSPTTTSGGTDTQYF. In DNA, the CDR3 is TGCGCCAGCAGCCCAACTACGACTAGCGGGGGCACAGATACGCAGTATTTT.

The chain recombines TRBV7-9 with TRBJ2-7; maybe TRBD1 (6 bases). Between the trimmed V and J ends, which lost 2 bases and 5 bases, there was a span of 10 bases. The CDR3 is 13 amino acids. Per the germline V gene, CDR1 is SEHNR and CDR2 is FQNEAQ (reference sequence). CDR3 nucleotides: TGTGCCAGCAGCTTACAGGGGCAGAACGAGCAGTACTTC. Its protein product is CASSLQGQNEQYF.

The V call is TRBV6-5, the J call TRBJ2-7; D is uncertain. V was cut by 0 bases and J by 0 bases, with 9 bases left in between. The length of the CDR3 is 15 residues. Germline CDR1 is MNHEY and CDR2 is SVGAGI. The CDR3 is CASSYSEKSSYEQYF. Written as DNA, the CDR3 is TGTGCCAGCAGTTACTCGGAGAAAAGCTCCTACGAGCAGTACTTC.

This rearrangement joins TRBV4-2 to TRBJ2-2; D is undetermined. The germline gives CDR1 LGHNA, CDR2 YNFKEQ. The CDR3 totals 12 residues. V lost 4 bases, J lost 7 bases, and 7 bases lay in between. The CDR3 region has the DNA TGTGCCAGCAGCCTCGCCAGCGGGGAGCTGTTTTTT. Translating gives CASSLASGELFF.

This clone was found a few times. The CDR3 sequence: CASSLSYSPQETQYF. The DNA of the CDR3 is TGCGCCAGCAGCCTCTCCTATTCCCCGCAAGAGACCCAGTACTTC. The chain has TRBV5-1 and TRBJ2-5; D is ambiguous. The V gene's germline CDR1 is SGHRS and CDR2 YFSETQ. V gave up 4 bases and J gave up 2 bases, with 15 bases separating them. The CDR3 is 15 residues long.